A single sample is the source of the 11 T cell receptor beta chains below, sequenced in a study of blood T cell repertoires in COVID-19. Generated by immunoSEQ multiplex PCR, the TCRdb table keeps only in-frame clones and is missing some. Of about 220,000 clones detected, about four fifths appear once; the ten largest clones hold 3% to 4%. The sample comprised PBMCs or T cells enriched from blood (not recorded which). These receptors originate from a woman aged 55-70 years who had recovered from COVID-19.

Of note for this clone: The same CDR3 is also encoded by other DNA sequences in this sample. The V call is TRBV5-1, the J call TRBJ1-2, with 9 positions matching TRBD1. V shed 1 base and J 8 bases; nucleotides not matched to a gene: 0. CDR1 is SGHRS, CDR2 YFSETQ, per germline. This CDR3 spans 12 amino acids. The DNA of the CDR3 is TGCGCCAGCAGCTTGACAGGGGGCGGCTACACCTTC. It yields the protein CASSLTGGGYTF.

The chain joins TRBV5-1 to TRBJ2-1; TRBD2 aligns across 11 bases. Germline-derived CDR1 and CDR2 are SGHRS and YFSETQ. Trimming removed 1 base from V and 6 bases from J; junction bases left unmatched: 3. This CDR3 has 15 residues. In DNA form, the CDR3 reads TGCGCCAGCAGCTTGTCCGGGACTAGCGGCAATGAGCAGTTCTTC. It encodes CASSLSGTSGNEQFF.

The CDR3 sequence: CASSPGTGFYGYTF. The CDR3 DNA reads as TGTGCCAGCAGTCCGGGGACAGGGTTTTATGGCTACACCTTC. This chain joins TRBV6-5 and TRBJ1-2; the match to TRBD1 covers 9 bases. J was trimmed by 5 bases and V by 5 bases; bases with no gene match: 6. Germline values: CDR1 MNHEY, CDR2 SVGAGI. The CDR3 is 14 amino acids.

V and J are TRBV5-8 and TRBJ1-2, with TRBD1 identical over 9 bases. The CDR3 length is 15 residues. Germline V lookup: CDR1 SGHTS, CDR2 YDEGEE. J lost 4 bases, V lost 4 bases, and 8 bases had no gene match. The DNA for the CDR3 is TGTGCCAGCAGCCTTTTTACAGGGGGCTCCTATGGCTACACCTTC. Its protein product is CASSLFTGGSYGYTF.

The CDR3 loop reads CASSLSVPGNILADTQYF. The CDR3 DNA reads as TGTGCCAGCAGCTTAAGTGTGCCGGGGAATATTTTGGCAGATACGCAGTATTTT. The chain recombines TRBV7-6 with TRBJ2-3; TRBD2 might be the D (5 bases). V lost 2 bases, J lost 4 bases, and 22 bases lay in between. Germline lookup yields CDR1 SGHVS and CDR2 FNYEAQ. This CDR3 contains 18 residues. The full variable domain, its missing parts supplied by reference TRBV7-6 and TRBJ2-3, is GAGVSQSPRYKVTKRGQDVALRCDPISGHVSLYWYRQALGQGPEFLTYFNYEAQQDKSGLPNDRFSAERPEGSISTLTIQRTEQRDSAMYRCASSLSVPGNILADTQYFGPGTRLTVL.

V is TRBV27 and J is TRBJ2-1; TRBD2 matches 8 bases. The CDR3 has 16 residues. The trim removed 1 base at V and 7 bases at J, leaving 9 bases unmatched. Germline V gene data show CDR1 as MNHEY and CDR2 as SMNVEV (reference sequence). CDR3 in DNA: TGTGCCAGCAGTTTATTTAGTCTAGCGGGCAGTAATGAGCAGTTCTTC. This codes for CASSLFSLAGSNEQFF.

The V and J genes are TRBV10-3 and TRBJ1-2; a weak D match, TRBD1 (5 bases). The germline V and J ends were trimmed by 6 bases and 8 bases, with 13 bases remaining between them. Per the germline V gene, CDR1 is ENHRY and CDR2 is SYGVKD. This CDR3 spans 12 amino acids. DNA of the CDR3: TGTGCCATCAGGGAAGGGGCGGGGGGCTACACCTTC. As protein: CAIREGAGGYTF.

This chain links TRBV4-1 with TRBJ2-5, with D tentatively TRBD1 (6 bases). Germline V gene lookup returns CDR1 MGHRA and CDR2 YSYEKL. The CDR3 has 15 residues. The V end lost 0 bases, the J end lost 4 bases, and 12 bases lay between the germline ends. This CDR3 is CASSQDSPGAETQYF. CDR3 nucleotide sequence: TGCGCCAGCAGCCAAGATTCGCCAGGGGCAGAGACCCAGTACTTC.

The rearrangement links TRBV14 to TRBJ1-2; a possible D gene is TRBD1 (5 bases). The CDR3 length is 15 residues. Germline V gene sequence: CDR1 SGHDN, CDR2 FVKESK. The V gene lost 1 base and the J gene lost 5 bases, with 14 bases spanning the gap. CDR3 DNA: TGTGCCAGCAGCCAAGCCCGAGACGGGGGGTATGGCTACACCTTC. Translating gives CASSQARDGGYGYTF. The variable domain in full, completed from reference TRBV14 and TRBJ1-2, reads EAGVTQFPSHSVIEKGQTVTLRCDPISGHDNLYWYRRVMGKEIKFLLHFVKESKQDESGMPNNRFLAERTGGTYSTLKVQPAELEDSGVYFCASSQARDGGYGYTFGSGTRLTVV.

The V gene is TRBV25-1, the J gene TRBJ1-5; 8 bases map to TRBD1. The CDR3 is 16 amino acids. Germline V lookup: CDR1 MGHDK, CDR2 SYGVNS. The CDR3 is CVPTSDRAGSNQPQHF. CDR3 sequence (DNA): TGTGTGCCGACTTCGGACAGGGCAGGGAGCAATCAGCCCCAGCATTTT.

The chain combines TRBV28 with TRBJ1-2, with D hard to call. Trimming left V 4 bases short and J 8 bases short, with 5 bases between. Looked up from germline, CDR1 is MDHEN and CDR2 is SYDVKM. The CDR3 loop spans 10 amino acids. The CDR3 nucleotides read TGTGCCAGCAGTTATCGGGGCTACACCTTC. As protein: CASSYRGYTF.